These 9 T cell receptor beta chains share one sample of origin, sequenced in a study of shared clonotypes between healthy human individuals. Sequencing used immunoSEQ multiplex PCR; TCRdb keeps in-frame clones, though not all of them. The data contain 2 million to 3 million clones, more than 85% of them seen just once; the ten biggest clones take up 0.36%. Input material: naive CD4+ T cells from PBMCs. Documented subset: CD45RA+ positively selected. The receptors were gathered from a man aged 18 to 29 in good health. Some clones in this sample may be carry-over from other donors' samples.

About this clone itself: The same CDR3 is also encoded by other DNA sequences in this sample. This chain connects TRBV20-1 to TRBJ1-2; D is unclear. Germline V gene sequence: CDR1 DFQATT, CDR2 SNEGSKA (reference sequence). There are 9 residues in the CDR3. The CDR3 reads CSAGRGYTF. In DNA, the CDR3 is TGCAGCGCCGGGCGCGGCTACACCTTC.

As to this clone: The same CDR3 is also encoded by other DNA sequences in this sample. The gene calls are TRBV5-1 and TRBJ2-3; D might be TRBD2 (7 bases). Trimming left V 2 bases short and J 2 bases short, with 12 bases between. Germline lookup yields CDR1 SGHRS and CDR2 YFSETQ. CDR3 length: 15 amino acids. The CDR3, as DNA: TGCGCCAGCAGCTTAGGGGGGGCTCTCACAGATACGCAGTATTTT. Amino acids: CASSLGGALTDTQYF.

The chain couples TRBV14 to TRBJ2-7; D may be TRBD1 (6 bases). From germline, CDR1 is SGHDN and CDR2 FVKESK. Deletions cut 4 bases from V and 5 bases from J, with 12 bases between. The CDR3 length is 13 residues. The CDR3 loop is CASSRYRAHEQYF. The CDR3 DNA reads as TGTGCCAGCAGCCGTTACAGGGCCCACGAGCAGTACTTC.

V usage is TRBV29-1 and J usage is TRBJ2-7, with D possibly being TRBD1 (6 bases). Per the germline V gene, CDR1 is SQVTM and CDR2 is ANQGSEA. CDR3 length: 12 residues. Trimming pared 3 bases from V and 6 bases from J, leaving 12 bases between. In nucleotides, the CDR3 is TGCAGCGTTGACCTACAGGGTAGCGAGCAGTACTTC. Residues: CSVDLQGSEQYF.

This chain connects TRBV4-3 to TRBJ1-1; 7 nucleotides align to TRBD1. With 1 base clipped from V and 0 bases from J, the junction kept 2 bases outside the gene matches. There are 15 residues in the CDR3. In germline, CDR1 is LGHNA, CDR2 YSLEER. The CDR3 DNA sequence: TGCGCCAGCAGCCAAGGACAGGGAATGAACACTGAAGCTTTCTTT. Amino acids: CASSQGQGMNTEAFF.

This rearrangement joins TRBV4-1 to TRBJ2-5, with a possible D match to TRBD1 (6 bases). Per germline, CDR1 MGHRA and CDR2 YSYEKL. CDR3 length equals 16 residues. V lost 4 bases and J 1 base, leaving 16 bases between the germline ends. CDR3 DNA sequence: TGCGCCAGCAGCCGGAAGGAATGGGGGCCCCAAGAGACCCAGTACTTC. The encoded protein is CASSRKEWGPQETQYF.

This rearrangement joins TRBV29-1 to TRBJ2-5; D ambiguous. Trimming removed 7 bases from V and 11 bases from J, with 17 bases in between. The CDR3 has 11 amino acids. Germline V lookup: CDR1 SQVTM, CDR2 ANQGSEA. The chain's CDR3 is CSARSTESQYF. DNA of the CDR3: TGCAGCGCAAGATCAACAGAAAGTCAGTACTTC.

The chain links TRBV6-5 to TRBJ2-7; 7 bases align to TRBD1. Trimming at V came to 2 bases and at J to 4 bases, leaving 5 bases not matched to a gene. CDR1 and CDR2 (germline): MNHEY, SVGAGI. The CDR3 length is 14 residues. The CDR3 is CASSYTTGQYEQYF. Written as DNA, the CDR3 is TGTGCCAGCAGTTACACGACAGGGCAGTACGAGCAGTACTTC.

V and J are TRBV4-3 and TRBJ2-1; 7 bases line up with TRBD1. The germline CDR1 and CDR2 sequences are LGHNA and YSLEER. The J segment lost 9 bases and the V segment lost 5 bases, leaving 4 bases of the junction unmatched. This CDR3 region has 12 residues. This CDR3 is CASSDRAGEQFF. As DNA, the CDR3 is TGCGCCAGCAGCGACAGGGCGGGTGAGCAGTTCTTC.